What follows are 6 T cell receptor beta chains derived from one specimen sequenced in a study of T-cell memory formation after mild COVID-19. TCRdb re-called the 5' RACE reads with MiXCR, one entry per CDR3 protein. This sample has under 15,000 distinct CDR3 sequences, with roughly 15% found just once. Sequencing was performed on PBMCs or a T cell subset sorted from them (not recorded which). Every receptor here comes from a young man who had mild COVID-19 (a few samples of this study predate the infection). Cell type and time point are not known.

V is TRBV19 and J is TRBJ1-2; TRBD1 might be the D (5 bases). The CDR3 runs to 14 residues. Trimming left V 0 bases short and J 3 bases short, with 8 bases between. In germline, CDR1 is LNHDA, CDR2 SQIVND (reference sequence). This CDR3 reads CASSIDWDYYGYTF. The CDR3 DNA follows: TGTGCCAGTAGTATAGATTGGGACTACTATGGCTACACCTTC.

This clonotype was seen at least ten times. The chain has TRBV4-1 and TRBJ2-1; D gene uncertain. From germline, CDR1 is MGHRA and CDR2 YSYEKL. The length of the CDR3 is 16 residues. Trimming cost V 4 bases and J 0 bases, with 13 bases left between them. CDR3: CASSLASSSSYNEQFF. In DNA, the CDR3 is TGCGCCAGCAGCCTGGCCTCTTCGAGCTCCTACAATGAGCAGTTCTTC.

This clonotype was counted between two and nine times. The chain couples TRBV20-1 to TRBJ1-5; D remains ambiguous. CDR1 and CDR2 from the germline V gene are DFQATT and SNEGSKA (reference sequence). The CDR3 is 12 amino acids. Trimming shortened V by 3 bases and J by 6 bases, and 9 bases separated the two germline ends. The CDR3 DNA follows: TGCAGTGCTAGCAGGACTAGTCAGCCCCAGCATTTT. This sequence encodes CSASRTSQPQHF.

The chain uses TRBV11-2 and TRBJ2-1, with 9 bases matching TRBD2. CDR1 is SGHAT and CDR2 is FQNNGV in the germline V gene. Unmatched junction bases numbered 9, after V lost 5 bases and J lost 4 bases. The CDR3 is 16 amino acids. The CDR3 reads CASSPRRSGGYNEQFF. The CDR3 nucleotides are TGTGCCAGCAGCCCCCGTAGGAGCGGGGGGTACAATGAGCAGTTCTTC. Full variable domain (remainder filled in from reference TRBV11-2 and TRBJ2-1): EAGVAQSPRYKIIEKRQSVAFWCNPISGHATLYWYQQILGQGPKLLIQFQNNGVVDDSQLPKDRFSAERLKGVDSTLKIQPAKLEDSAVYLCASSPRRSGGYNEQFFGPGTRLTVL.

This clonotype has only a few counts. The chain employs TRBV28 and TRBJ2-1; perhaps TRBD1 as D (6 bases). CDR1 and CDR2 from the germline V gene are MDHEN and SYDVKM. Trimming took 3 bases from V and 5 from J, leaving 14 bases between them. This CDR3 has 15 residues. This CDR3 reads CASSFWGRLHNEQFF. As DNA, the CDR3 is TGTGCCAGCAGTTTTTGGGGGCGCCTCCACAATGAGCAGTTCTTC.

This clonotype showed up many times. The gene calls are TRBV11-2 and TRBJ2-1, with 7 bases identical to TRBD2. J gave up 4 bases and V 5 bases, and 11 bases lay outside the gene matches. CDR3 length equals 16 residues. CDR1 SGHAT and CDR2 FQNNGV come from the germline V gene. CDR3 bases: TGTGCCAGCAGCCCAATCCCCTGGGGGGGTTACAATGAGCAGTTCTTC. It translates to CASSPIPWGGYNEQFF.